A single sample is the source of the 24 T cell receptor beta chains below, sequenced in a study of cytomegalovirus exposure and HLA in healthy donors. The PCR made use of 60 Vbeta and 13 Jbeta primers. Some clones are missing from TCRdb's copy, which holds only in-frame ones; the method was immunoSEQ multiplex PCR. Seen here are about 160,000 clones, about four fifths observed once, and the top ten hold approximately 4.8%. Sequenced: PBMCs. These receptors all come from a man aged 25 to 40 in good health and CMV-seronegative.

This rearrangement joins TRBV6-5 to TRBJ2-7; D remains unclear. This CDR3 has 11 residues. Germline loops: CDR1 MNHEY, CDR2 SVGAGI. The germline V and J ends were trimmed by 6 bases and 4 bases, with 7 bases remaining between them. As DNA, the CDR3 is TGTGCCAGCAGGTTCCTTTACGAGCAGTACTTC. Translation: CASRFLYEQYF.

This chain joins TRBV6-5 and TRBJ1-1, with no clear D. Trimming removed 5 bases at V and 4 bases at J, with 11 bases between. The germline CDR1 and CDR2 sequences are MNHEY and SVGAGI. The CDR3 contains 13 residues. The CDR3 reads CASSESPSTEAFF. The CDR3 nucleotides are TGTGCCAGCAGTGAAAGTCCGAGCACTGAAGCTTTCTTT.

This chain joins TRBV11-2 and TRBJ2-1, with 8 bases identical to TRBD2. The CDR3 is 17 amino acids. Germline lookup yields CDR1 SGHAT and CDR2 FQNNGV. The trim removed 4 bases at V and 7 bases at J, leaving 15 bases unmatched. CDR3 in amino acids: CASSSQRGTRVRNEQFF. The DNA of the CDR3 is TGTGCCAGCAGCTCCCAACGAGGGACTAGAGTTAGGAATGAGCAGTTCTTC.

The DNA for the CDR3 is TGTGCCAGCCAACCCGGGACAGGGAACTACGAGCAGTACTTC. As protein: CASQPGTGNYEQYF. The genes are TRBV27 and TRBJ2-7, with 9 bases matching TRBD1. The V and J ends lost 8 bases and 3 bases, in that order; junction bases with no gene match: 8. The CDR3 is 14 residues long. Germline loops: CDR1 MNHEY, CDR2 SMNVEV (reference sequence).

The chain carries TRBV7-3 and TRBJ2-5; a weak D match, TRBD1 (6 bases). The CDR3 is 13 residues long. Trimming stripped 5 bases from V and 2 bases from J, with 9 bases between. Germline CDR1 SGHTA, CDR2 FQGTGA. As DNA, the CDR3 is TGTGCCAGCAGCGTGGACAGTCAAGAGACCCAGTACTTC. Translating gives CASSVDSQETQYF.

The rearrangement uses TRBV27 and TRBJ2-7; 15 bases fit TRBD2. Germline lookup yields CDR1 MNHEY and CDR2 SMNVEV (reference sequence). The CDR3 has 15 residues. V dropped 7 bases and J dropped 6; count of bases not matched to a gene: 7. The CDR3 region has the DNA TGTGCCAGCACGGGACTAGCGGGAGGTTCGTGCGAGCAGTACTTC. It codes for CASTGLAGGSCEQYF.

V gene TRBV7-9 combines with J gene TRBJ2-3, with TRBD1 identical over 10 bases. Germline CDR1 and CDR2: SEHNR and FQNEAQ (reference sequence). After removal of 1 base from V and 4 bases from J, the junction contained 5 bases not matched to a gene. CDR3 length equals 16 residues. The CDR3 reads CASSLDGTGEADTQYF. The CDR3 nucleotides are TGTGCCAGCAGCTTAGATGGGACAGGGGAGGCAGATACGCAGTATTTT.

The chain employs TRBV11-1 and TRBJ2-7, with 10 bases matching TRBD1. Germline V gene sequence: CDR1 SGHAT, CDR2 FQDESV (reference sequence). V was pared by 2 bases and J by 5 bases, with 9 bases of the junction left unmatched. There are 16 residues in the CDR3. CDR3 in DNA: TGTGCCAGCAGCTTAAGGGGAGACAGGGGGCTGGACGAGCAGTACTTC. Encoded protein: CASSLRGDRGLDEQYF. The full variable domain, its missing parts supplied by reference TRBV11-1 and TRBJ2-7, is EAEVAQSPRYKITEKSQAVAFWCDPISGHATLYWYRQILGQGPELLVQFQDESVVDDSQLPKDRFSAERLKGVDSTLKIQPAELGDSAMYLCASSLRGDRGLDEQYFGPGTRLTVT.

The V call is TRBV7-3, the J call TRBJ1-2; TRBD1 matches at 8 bases. CDR3 length: 16 amino acids. The V segment lost 4 bases and the J segment 0 bases; nucleotides outside the gene matches: 7. The germline gives CDR1 SGHTA, CDR2 FQGTGA. DNA for the CDR3: TGTGCCAGCAGCTCCCTCGGACAGGGACCTAACTATGGCTACACCTTC. This encodes CASSSLGQGPNYGYTF. Full variable domain (outside the CDR3, taken from reference TRBV7-3 and TRBJ1-2): GAGVSQTPSNKVTEKGKYVELRCDPISGHTALYWYRQSLGQGPEFLIYFQGTGAADDSGLPNDRFFAVRPEGSVSTLKIQRTERGDSAVYLCASSSLGQGPNYGYTFGSGTRLTVV.

This chain uses TRBV30 with TRBJ2-3, with 7 bases matching TRBD2. The V and J ends lost 2 bases and 7 bases, in that order; junction bases with no gene match: 3. This CDR3 comprises 12 residues. Germline-derived CDR1 and CDR2 are GTSNPN and SVGIG (reference sequence). In DNA, the CDR3 is TGTGCCTGGAGTCGGACTAGGCATACGCAGTATTTT. This codes for CAWSRTRHTQYF.

V gene TRBV18 combines with J gene TRBJ2-6; D not certain. V was shortened by 2 bases and J by 3 bases, with 20 bases between the two germline ends. CDR1 is KGHSH, CDR2 LQKENI, per germline. This CDR3 region has 19 residues. The CDR3 bases are TGTGCCAGCTCACCATATGAAGGCTCACCGCGGAATGGGGCCAACGTCCTGACTTTC. This codes for CASSPYEGSPRNGANVLTF.

The chain employs TRBV4-1 and TRBJ2-2; 8 bases agree with TRBD2. The J segment lost 1 base and the V segment lost 7 bases, leaving 11 bases of the junction unmatched. The CDR3 runs 17 residues. Germline V gene data show CDR1 as MGHRA and CDR2 as YSYEKL. The CDR3 region is CASKFFYSGMNTGELFF. In nucleotides, the CDR3 is TGCGCCAGCAAATTCTTCTATAGCGGGATGAACACCGGGGAGCTGTTTTTT.

V usage is TRBV27 and J usage is TRBJ2-7; D ambiguous. The CDR3 runs to 15 residues. V was clipped by 2 bases and J by 1 base, with 12 bases between them. CDR1 is MNHEY, CDR2 SMNVEV, per germline (reference sequence). The CDR3 region is CASSLTRGGSYEQYF. The CDR3 DNA reads TGTGCCAGCAGTTTAACCCGCGGCGGATCCTACGAGCAGTACTTC.

This clone was recorded a few times. The gene calls are TRBV9 and TRBJ2-7; D ambiguous. Per germline, CDR1 SGDLS and CDR2 YYNGEE. Trimming removed 4 bases at V and 0 bases at J, with 11 bases between. The CDR3 totals 14 residues. CDR3 DNA sequence: TGTGCCAGCAGCCCCCAAACAGACTCCTACGAGCAGTACTTC. Its protein is CASSPQTDSYEQYF.

This chain connects TRBV27 to TRBJ1-1; TRBD1 is a possible D gene (5 bases). The ends were cut back, 3 bases at V and 2 bases at J, with 13 bases in the middle. The germline V gene has CDR1 MNHEY and CDR2 SMNVEV (reference sequence). CDR3 size: 15 residues. The CDR3 region has the DNA TGTGCCAGCAGTTTGGGGCGCAGGGCAAACACTGAAGCTTTCTTT. It is translated as CASSLGRRANTEAFF.

The V gene is TRBV9, the J gene TRBJ1-2, with D tentatively TRBD1 (6 bases). CDR1 is SGDLS and CDR2 is YYNGEE in the germline V gene. V was trimmed by 1 base and J by 4 bases, leaving 14 bases between them. The CDR3 consists of 15 residues. CDR3 amino acids: CASSVTGGASYGYTF. DNA of the CDR3: TGTGCCAGCAGCGTAACGGGGGGGGCGAGCTATGGCTACACCTTC.

The chain uses TRBV10-3 and TRBJ1-1; TRBD1 might be the D (5 bases). This CDR3 has 15 amino acids. Looked up from germline, CDR1 is ENHRY and CDR2 is SYGVKD. V was trimmed by 1 base and J by 4 bases, leaving 13 bases between them. The CDR3 sequence is CAISELFRDPTEAFF. CDR3 DNA: TGTGCCATCAGTGAGTTATTCAGGGATCCCACTGAAGCTTTCTTT.

The chain combines TRBV5-1 with TRBJ2-3; the match to TRBD2 covers 8 bases. The junction had 4 bases not matched to a gene; V was cut back by 6 bases and J by 1 base. CDR3 length: 14 amino acids. The germline V gene has CDR1 SGHRS and CDR2 YFSETQ. CDR3 protein: CASNRAGGTDTQYF. The CDR3, as DNA: TGCGCCAGCAATCGAGCGGGGGGCACAGATACGCAGTATTTT.

The V call is TRBV28, the J call TRBJ1-5, with D uncertain. Germline CDR1 is MDHEN and CDR2 is SYDVKM. Deletions cut 11 bases from V and 4 bases from J, with 18 bases between. This CDR3 contains 14 residues. CDR3 sequence: CAVSPSRGNQPQHF. The CDR3 bases are TGTGCCGTATCCCCCTCGCGGGGAAATCAGCCCCAGCATTTT. Complete variable domain (other parts from reference TRBV28 and TRBJ1-5): DVKVTQSSRYLVKRTGEKVFLECVQDMDHENMFWYRQDPGLGLRLIYFSYDVKMKEKGDIPEGYSVSREKKERFSLILESASTNQTSMYLCAVSPSRGNQPQHFGDGTRLSIL.

The chain joins TRBV19 to TRBJ2-1; D not certain. Per germline, CDR1 LNHDA and CDR2 SQIVND (reference sequence). V lost 11 bases and J 9 bases, leaving 20 bases between the germline ends. This CDR3 comprises 13 residues. DNA for the CDR3: TGTGCCTCACGGCTAGTTGGTCGTGGTGAGCAGTTCTTC. Translating it yields CASRLVGRGEQFF. Full variable domain (remainder filled in from reference TRBV19 and TRBJ2-1): DGGITQSPKYLFRKEGQNVTLSCEQNLNHDAMYWYRQDPGQGLRLIYYSQIVNDFQKGDIAEGYSVSREKKESFPLTVTSAQKNPTAFYLCASRLVGRGEQFFGPGTRLTVL.

The chain links TRBV6-1 to TRBJ2-7; TRBD2 might be the D (6 bases). Germline CDR1 is MNHNS and CDR2 is SASEGT. Trimming pared 4 bases from V and 0 bases from J, leaving 16 bases between. The CDR3 extends over 16 amino acids. The chain's CDR3 is CASSVGTPGTSYEQYF. CDR3 in DNA: TGTGCCAGCAGTGTAGGGACTCCGGGGACCTCCTACGAGCAGTACTTC.

The genes are TRBV9 and TRBJ2-7, with D tentatively TRBD1 (6 bases). The CDR3 sequence is 14 residues long. V shed 0 bases and J shed 2 bases, with 9 bases lying between them. Germline V gene data show CDR1 as SGDLS and CDR2 as YYNGEE. In nucleotides, the CDR3 is TGTGCCAGCAGCGTAGGACAGGCCACCTACGAGCAGTACTTC. The encoded protein is CASSVGQATYEQYF.

The chain carries TRBV9 and TRBJ2-3; 8 bases are shared with TRBD2. Germline V gives CDR1 SGDLS, CDR2 YYNGEE. This CDR3 region has 15 residues. Trimming removed 3 bases from V and 3 bases from J; junction bases left unmatched: 6. The CDR3 sequence is CASSAESGGTDTQYF. CDR3 sequence (DNA): TGTGCCAGCAGCGCCGAGAGCGGGGGTACAGATACGCAGTATTTT. Based on the CDR3 plus reference TRBV9 and TRBJ2-3, the full variable domain is DSGVTQTPKHLITATGQRVTLRCSPRSGDLSVYWYQQSLDQGLQFLIQYYNGEERAKGNILERFSAQQFPDLHSELNLSSLELGDSALYFCASSAESGGTDTQYFGPGTRLTVL.

This clone has only a few counts. This chain joins TRBV5-1 and TRBJ1-4; TRBD1 agrees at 8 bases. This CDR3 contains 14 residues. V gave up 3 bases and J gave up 5 bases; unmatched junction bases: 3. Per the germline V gene, CDR1 is SGHRS and CDR2 is YFSETQ. The CDR3 reads CASSSGTGNEKLFF. The CDR3 nucleotides are TGCGCCAGCAGCTCCGGGACAGGAAATGAAAAACTGTTTTTT.